What follows are 9 T cell receptor beta chains derived from one specimen sequenced in a study of blood T cell repertoires in COVID-19. Method: immunoSEQ multiplex PCR; TCRdb's copy keeps in-frame clones and lacks some. The repertoire has 150,000 to 200,000 clones, about 80% of them found once; the top ten carry more than 6.5%. Source material: peripheral blood. The receptor set was obtained from a woman aged 45-65 years with active or convalescent COVID-19.

V gene TRBV13 combines with J gene TRBJ1-4, with 8 positions matching TRBD1. CDR1 and CDR2 (germline): PRHDT, FYEKMQ (reference sequence). The CDR3 spans 14 residues. V shed 5 bases, J shed 7 bases, and the junction held 6 bases outside the gene matches. Written as DNA, the CDR3 is TGTGCCAGCAGCCCTGGGGACAGGCCTGAAAAACTGTTTTTT. Translating it yields CASSPGDRPEKLFF.

CDR3 sequence: CASSEVRTGGSPLHF. The CDR3 DNA reads as TGTGCCAGCAGTGAAGTAAGGACAGGGGGATCACCCCTCCACTTT. The chain has TRBV6-1 and TRBJ1-6; the match to TRBD1 covers 10 bases. The germline V gene has CDR1 MNHNS and CDR2 SASEGT. V lost 1 base to trimming and J lost 10 bases; unmatched junction nucleotides: 4. The CDR3 is made up of 15 amino acids.

As regards this clone: Other DNA sequences from this sample encode an identical CDR3 as well. The chain recombines TRBV20-1 with TRBJ2-1; 9 nucleotides line up with TRBD2. The germline V gene has CDR1 DFQATT and CDR2 SNEGSKA (reference sequence). The CDR3 loop spans 14 amino acids. The V gene end was trimmed by 3 bases and the J gene end by 7 bases; junction bases not matched to a gene: 7. The CDR3 nucleotides read TGCAGTGCTAGTTTGGGCGGGGGGGGTAATGAGCAGTTCTTC. Protein: CSASLGGGGNEQFF.

The V call is TRBV11-2, the J call TRBJ1-2, with D uncertain. V lost 2 bases to trimming and J lost 3 bases, with 10 bases between them. The V gene's germline CDR1 is SGHAT and CDR2 FQNNGV. This CDR3 spans 14 amino acids. The DNA for the CDR3 is TGTGCCAGCAGCTTATGGGGAGGTGACTATGGCTACACCTTC. Translating it yields CASSLWGGDYGYTF.

This chain connects TRBV27 to TRBJ1-6, with 8 bases fitting TRBD1. This CDR3 region has 16 residues. CDR1 and CDR2 from the germline V gene are MNHEY and SMNVEV (reference sequence). With V trimmed by 2 bases and J by 4 bases, 4 bases remained unmatched. The CDR3 reads CASSLPRGRYNSPLHF. The DNA of the CDR3 is TGTGCCAGCAGTTTACCCAGGGGGCGGTATAATTCACCCCTCCACTTT.

This clone was seen more than once but under ten times. The V and J genes are TRBV2 and TRBJ2-2; 8 bases line up with TRBD2. V lost 5 bases to trimming and J lost 2 bases; unmatched junction nucleotides: 10. The germline V gene has CDR1 SNHLY and CDR2 FYNNEI. This CDR3 comprises 17 residues. The CDR3 DNA reads TGTGCCAGCAGTTACTTTAGCGGGGAAGTAAACACCGGGGAGCTGTTTTTT. Protein sequence: CASSYFSGEVNTGELFF. Full variable domain (remainder filled in from reference TRBV2 and TRBJ2-2): EPEVTQTPSHQVTQMGQEVILRCVPISNHLYFYWYRQILGQKVEFLVSFYNNEISEKSEIFDDQFSVERPDGSNFTLKIRSTKLEDSAMYFCASSYFSGEVNTGELFFGEGSRLTVL.

This clone was seen only a few times. The chain is built from TRBV6-2 or TRBV6-3 and TRBJ2-2, with no clear D. The germline V gene has CDR1 MNHEY and CDR2 SVGEGT. Trimming shortened V by 4 bases and J by 0 bases, and 9 bases separated the two germline ends. This CDR3 has 15 residues. CDR3 amino acids: CASSFRPANTGELFF. In DNA, the CDR3 is TGTGCCAGCAGTTTCCGTCCGGCGAACACCGGGGAGCTGTTTTTT.

This rearrangement joins TRBV12-3 or TRBV12-4 to TRBJ1-5; TRBD1 agrees at 7 bases. There are 13 residues in the CDR3. After removal of 8 bases from V and 7 bases from J, the junction contained 8 bases not matched to a gene. The CDR3 loop is CASRDRESQPQHF. CDR3 nucleotides: TGTGCCAGCCGAGACAGGGAGTCGCAGCCCCAGCATTTT.

V is TRBV6-4 and J is TRBJ2-2; 9 bases map to TRBD2. The ends lost 6 bases at V and 4 bases at J; junction bases unmatched: 3. This CDR3 is built from 14 residues. Germline V gene sequence: CDR1 MRHNA, CDR2 SNTAGT. CDR3 region: CASSPSGITGELFF. CDR3 coding DNA: TGTGCCAGCAGCCCTAGCGGGATCACCGGGGAGCTGTTTTTT.